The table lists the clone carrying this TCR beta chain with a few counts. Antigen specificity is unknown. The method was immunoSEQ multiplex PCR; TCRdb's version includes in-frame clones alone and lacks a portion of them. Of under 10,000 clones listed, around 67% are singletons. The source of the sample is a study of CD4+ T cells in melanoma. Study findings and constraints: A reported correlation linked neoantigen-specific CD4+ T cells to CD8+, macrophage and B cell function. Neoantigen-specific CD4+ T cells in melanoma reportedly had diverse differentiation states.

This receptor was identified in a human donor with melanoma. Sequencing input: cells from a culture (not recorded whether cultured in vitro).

The DNA of the CDR3 is TGTGCCAGCCGGGGGGACAGACGAGACTATGGCTACACCTTC. It translates to CASRGDRRDYGYTF. This chain links TRBV5-4 with TRBJ1-2; 7 bases map to TRBD1. V shed 7 bases and J 3 bases; nucleotides not matched to a gene: 9. The CDR3 spans 14 residues. The germline CDR1 and CDR2 sequences are SGHNT and YYREEE (reference sequence).